The table lists the clone carrying this T cell receptor (beta chain) with many counts. Antigen unknown. The V gene's germline CDR1 is MNHEY and CDR2 SMNVEV (reference sequence). The CDR3 is 14 residues long. V was pared by 5 bases and J by 0 bases, with 10 bases between. Time point meaning: pre-sensitization, week 0. The sample's treatment: therapeutic diphenylcyclopropenone sensitization with weekly scalp DPC. This entry belongs to a study of human T cells and chemical hapten exposure. Each CDR3 protein is one row after TCRdb ran MiXCR on the RACE reads. The data contain approximately 400,000 distinct CDR3 sequences, more than 4.5% of them seen just once; the ten biggest clones take up approximately 2.8%. General study results and limits: Donor immune responses may differ from healthy people's, since all donors had alopecia.

This specimen consisted of whole blood, obtained in connection with sensitization to the hapten diphenylcyclopropenone (DPC). The sequence came from a woman aged 50 to 60 with alopecia areata. Some clones in this sample may be carry-over from other donors' samples. V usage is TRBV27 and J usage is TRBJ1-1; the D gene is possibly TRBD1 (5 bases). The CDR3 DNA follows: TGTGCCAGCAGTGCGGGACCGATGAACACTGAAGCTTTCTTT. Protein sequence: CASSAGPMNTEAFF.